The TCR beta chain under discussion was sequenced for a study of cytomegalovirus exposure and HLA in healthy donors. Study at large: Approximately 180 million T cells yielded 117 million unique TCR beta sequences, as an earlier analysis found.

The germline V gene has CDR1 KGHSH and CDR2 LQKENI. The CDR3 runs to 16 residues. The V end lost 5 bases, the J end lost 0 bases, and 16 bases lay between the germline ends. This PCR relied on a set of 60 Vbeta primers and 13 Jbeta primers. Clones were read by immunoSEQ multiplex PCR, and TCRdb kept only the in-frame ones, dropping some. The sample has fewer than 200,000 clones, approximately 90% seen once. This chain joins TRBV18 and TRBJ1-2; perhaps TRBD1 as D (5 bases). The sequenced sample was PBMCs. This clonotype was sampled from a woman aged 25 to 45 in good health and CMV-seronegative. The CDR3 region has the DNA TGTGCCAGCTCAATTTCTCGACAGCAATCTAACTATGGCTACACCTTC. It specifies CASSISRQQSNYGYTF.